The clone carrying this T cell receptor beta chain was counted a few times. Its antigen is currently unknown. The sample is drawn from a study of T cell responses to AZD1222 COVID-19 vaccine. Study as a whole: The analysis combined second doses at about 4 or about 12 weeks.

This CDR3 comprises 14 residues. Trimming took 3 bases from V and 3 from J, leaving 12 bases between them. Germline CDR1 reads SEHNR; CDR2 reads FQNEAQ (reference sequence). Study-wide results and caveats: Donors in the cohort were predominantly white British and more often female, and clonal diversity was possibly underestimated. No repertoire was sampled before or during the peak T cell response, only after it. Spike-specific TCR depth and breadth grew after two AZD1222 doses.

Assay: immunoSEQ multiplex PCR; the TCRdb copy retains only in-frame clones and omits some. This table has roughly 150,000 clones, around 90% appearing once. Material: peripheral blood, obtained on day 0 of AZD1222 vaccination. The chain employs TRBV7-9 and TRBJ2-7, with a possible D match to TRBD2 (6 bases). The sequence was obtained from an adult in good health. CDR3 sequence: CASSFEDGGYEQYF. The CDR3, as DNA: TGTGCCAGCAGCTTCGAGGACGGGGGCTACGAGCAGTACTTC.